Each of the 28 T cell receptor beta chains below was sequenced from the same sample in a study of cytomegalovirus exposure and HLA in healthy donors. Both 60 Vbeta primers and 13 Jbeta primers went into the PCR. Generated by immunoSEQ multiplex PCR, the TCRdb table keeps only in-frame clones and is missing some. The table has approximately 150,000 clones, about 60% seen once. The sequenced sample was PBMCs. These receptors all stem from a woman in her sixties in good health and CMV-seropositive.

This clone occurred a few times. CDR3 nucleotide sequence: TGTGCCAGCAGTGAGGCTAGCGGAAACAATGAGCAGTTCTTC. Protein sequence: CASSEASGNNEQFF. This chain connects TRBV6-4 to TRBJ2-1; TRBD2 matches 7 bases. The ends lost 3 bases at V and 5 bases at J; junction bases unmatched: 4. The CDR3 sequence is 14 residues long. Germline CDR1 is MRHNA and CDR2 is SNTAGT.

The chain links TRBV18 to TRBJ2-7; 11 bases map to TRBD1. Germline V gene data show CDR1 as KGHSH and CDR2 as LQKENI. The CDR3 is made up of 14 amino acids. V lost 3 bases and J lost 5; bases outside the gene matches: 3. CDR3 bases: TGTGCCAGCTCACCGGGACAGGGGGGGGACGAGCAGTACTTC. Its protein is CASSPGQGGDEQYF. The entire variable domain, with the rest obtained from reference TRBV18 and TRBJ2-7, is as follows: NAGVMQNPRHLVRRRGQEARLRCSPMKGHSHVYWYRQLPEEGLKFMVYLQKENIIDESGMPKERFSAEFPKEGPSILRIQQVVRGDSAAYFCASSPGQGGDEQYFGPGTRLTVT.

The V call is TRBV5-1, the J call TRBJ2-5, with TRBD2 matching 13 bases. After removal of 0 bases from V and 5 bases from J, the junction contained 13 bases not matched to a gene. Germline CDR1 is SGHRS and CDR2 is YFSETQ. The CDR3 contains 19 residues. Here the CDR3 DNA reads TGCGCCAGCAGCTTGGGAACCGGGACTAGCGGGATTGTAGGGGAGACCCAGTACTTC. It yields the protein CASSLGTGTSGIVGETQYF.

The chain carries TRBV5-1 and TRBJ2-3, with 7 bases matching TRBD1. V shed 6 bases and J 2 bases; nucleotides not matched to a gene: 6. This CDR3 contains 14 residues. Per germline, CDR1 SGHRS and CDR2 YFSETQ. Here the CDR3 DNA reads TGCGCCAGCACGCCGGGACAGTTCACAGATACGCAGTATTTT. Residues: CASTPGQFTDTQYF. Full variable domain (remainder filled in from reference TRBV5-1 and TRBJ2-3): KAGVTQTPRYLIKTRGQQVTLSCSPISGHRSVSWYQQTPGQGLQFLFEYFSETQRNKGNFPGRFSGRQFSNSRSEMNVSTLELGDSALYLCASTPGQFTDTQYFGPGTRLTVL.

The gene calls are TRBV11-2 and TRBJ1-2; TRBD1 is a possible D gene (6 bases). The CDR3 totals 17 residues. Per germline, CDR1 SGHAT and CDR2 FQNNGV. Trimming removed 0 bases at V and 8 bases at J, with 22 bases between. The chain's CDR3 is CASSLDQWGRFVEGYTF. CDR3 sequence (DNA): TGTGCCAGCAGCTTAGATCAATGGGGGCGCTTTGTGGAAGGCTACACCTTC.

For the CDR3, the DNA is TGTGCCAGCAGCCTGCATGGGACAGGCAATCAGCCCCAGCATTTT. Its translation: CASSLHGTGNQPQHF. The rearrangement links TRBV11-2 to TRBJ1-5; 7 bases are shared with TRBD1. From germline, CDR1 is SGHAT and CDR2 FQNNGV. V shed 5 bases, J shed 2 bases, and the junction held 6 bases outside the gene matches. This CDR3 has 15 residues.

This clone turned up a few times. The chain combines TRBV7-2 with TRBJ1-3, with a weak D call TRBD1 (5 bases). The germline V gene encodes CDR1 SGHTA and CDR2 FQGNSA. Trimming shortened V by 2 bases and J by 4 bases, and 12 bases separated the two germline ends. The CDR3 has 15 residues. This CDR3 is CASSLTQGAGNTIYF. DNA of the CDR3: TGTGCCAGCAGCTTAACCCAGGGCGCCGGAAACACCATATATTTT.

The chain couples TRBV6-5 to TRBJ1-5; tentative D call: TRBD1 (6 bases). This CDR3 region has 13 residues. Trimming took 7 bases from V and 5 from J, leaving 12 bases between them. CDR1 is MNHEY and CDR2 is SVGAGI in the germline V gene. In nucleotides, the CDR3 is TGTGCCAGCATGACAGGTCTACATCAGCCCCAGCATTTT. This encodes CASMTGLHQPQHF.

The V gene is TRBV4-2, the J gene TRBJ2-5; tentative D call: TRBD2 (5 bases). The CDR3 contains 15 residues. V lost 0 bases and J 7 bases, leaving 15 bases between the germline ends. Germline V gene sequence: CDR1 LGHNA, CDR2 YNFKEQ. CDR3 region: CASSQDMGDLGTQYF. The CDR3 DNA reads TGTGCCAGCAGCCAAGATATGGGAGACCTGGGGACCCAGTACTTC.

This chain links TRBV28 with TRBJ2-1, with D perhaps matching TRBD2 (7 bases). The germline V gene encodes CDR1 MDHEN and CDR2 SYDVKM. Trimming removed 4 bases at V and 0 bases at J, with 13 bases between. CDR3 length: 16 residues. The DNA for the CDR3 is TGTGCCAGCAGTTCTAAGGGGGGGAGCTCCTACAATGAGCAGTTCTTC. Translated: CASSSKGGSSYNEQFF.

This clone was observed once. V is TRBV28 and J is TRBJ2-5; 9 nucleotides match TRBD2. The CDR3 has 13 amino acids. Germline V gene lookup returns CDR1 MDHEN and CDR2 SYDVKM. V was pared by 5 bases and J by 4 bases, with 2 bases of the junction left unmatched. CDR3 sequence reads: CASSIAGAETQYF. CDR3 coding DNA: TGTGCCAGCAGTATAGCGGGAGCAGAGACCCAGTACTTC.

This chain connects TRBV5-1 to TRBJ2-1, with 13 bases that match TRBD2. Germline-derived CDR1 and CDR2 are SGHRS and YFSETQ. The CDR3 length is 16 residues. Losses at the gene ends were 3 bases for V and 4 bases for J; bases not matched to a gene: 4. In nucleotides, the CDR3 is TGCGCCAGCAGCTGGGGACTAGCGGGAAATTACAATGAGCAGTTCTTC. It yields the protein CASSWGLAGNYNEQFF.

This clone has a handful of counts. The chain employs TRBV5-6 and TRBJ1-3; D gene ambiguous. Trimming shortened V by 3 bases and J by 7 bases, and 5 bases separated the two germline ends. Germline V gives CDR1 SGHDT, CDR2 YYEEEE. The CDR3 is 11 amino acids. The CDR3 loop reads CASSSRNTIYF. The CDR3 region has the DNA TGTGCCAGCAGCTCTAGGAACACCATATATTTT.

The table lists this clone with a few counts. The CDR3 coding sequence is TGTGCCAGAAGCTTGTGGGGGGGGAGCACAGATACGCAGTATTTT. This codes for CARSLWGGSTDTQYF. The chain is built from TRBV5-3 and TRBJ2-3; 7 bases match TRBD2. TRBV5-3 is labeled an ORF, and its function is uncertain. The CDR3 is 15 residues long. The trim removed 1 base at V and 0 bases at J, leaving 2 bases unmatched.

This clone has only a few counts. The chain's CDR3 is CAISEGDNEQFF. CDR3 coding DNA: TGTGCCATCAGTGAGGGAGATAATGAGCAGTTCTTC. The rearrangement joins TRBV10-3 to TRBJ2-1; the D is unclear. Trimming removed 2 bases from V and 7 bases from J, with 6 bases in between. There are 12 residues in the CDR3. Germline assignment: CDR1 ENHRY and CDR2 SYGVKD.

This clone was detected a few times. This rearrangement joins TRBV7-9 to TRBJ2-2; TRBD2 aligns across 12 bases. The CDR3 extends over 15 amino acids. Germline lookup yields CDR1 SEHNR and CDR2 FQNEAQ (reference sequence). V lost 5 bases and J lost 3; bases outside the gene matches: 1. CDR3 region: CASSRLAGDTGELFF. In DNA, the CDR3 is TGTGCCAGCAGCCGACTAGCGGGAGACACCGGGGAGCTGTTTTTT. Complete variable domain (other parts from reference TRBV7-9 and TRBJ2-2): DTGVSQNPRHKITKRGQNVTFRCDPISEHNRLYWYRQTLGQGPEFLTYFQNEAQLEKSRLLSDRFSAERPKGSFSTLEIQRTEQGDSAMYLCASSRLAGDTGELFFGEGSRLTVL.

This chain links TRBV30 with TRBJ2-5, with D maybe TRBD2 (7 bases). V was shortened by 3 bases and J by 4 bases, with 18 bases between the two germline ends. Germline V gene lookup returns CDR1 GTSNPN and CDR2 SVGIG (reference sequence). The CDR3 extends over 15 amino acids. In DNA, the CDR3 is TGTGCCTGGAGGGCCTTAGGGGGGGGGTTAGAGACCCAGTACTTC. Its translation is CAWRALGGGLETQYF.

The chain combines TRBV5-1 with TRBJ1-1; D is undetermined. The length of the CDR3 is 15 residues. Looked up from germline, CDR1 is SGHRS and CDR2 is YFSETQ. Trimming took 1 base from V and 4 from J, leaving 14 bases between them. CDR3 region: CASSLIAEGVTEAFF. In nucleotides, the CDR3 is TGCGCCAGCAGCTTGATCGCCGAGGGTGTCACTGAAGCTTTCTTT.

The rearrangement links TRBV5-1 to TRBJ2-3, with D maybe TRBD2 (5 bases). CDR3 length equals 14 residues. Deletions cut 4 bases from V and 6 bases from J, with 15 bases between. The germline V gene encodes CDR1 SGHRS and CDR2 YFSETQ. The CDR3 nucleotides read TGCGCCAGCAGCCTTAGCGACCCGGGGGATACGCAGTATTTT. It encodes CASSLSDPGDTQYF.

The V call is TRBV6-5, the J call TRBJ1-1; D unresolved. The CDR3 contains 14 residues. CDR1 is MNHEY and CDR2 is SVGAGI in the germline V gene. The germline V and J ends were trimmed by 2 bases and 3 bases, with 10 bases remaining between them. CDR3 in amino acids: CASSYARYDTEAFF. The CDR3 DNA sequence: TGTGCCAGCAGTTACGCTAGATACGACACTGAAGCTTTCTTT.

The chain is built from TRBV15 and TRBJ1-5; 8 bases match TRBD1. Germline CDR1 LNHNV, CDR2 YYDKDF (reference sequence). The trim removed 1 base at V and 3 bases at J, leaving 5 bases unmatched. The length of the CDR3 is 16 residues. DNA of the CDR3: TGTGCCACCAGCAGAGTACCACAGGGGGTCAATCAGCCCCAGCATTTT. This gives the protein CATSRVPQGVNQPQHF.

This clone occurred a few times. The gene calls are TRBV9 and TRBJ1-1; D possibly corresponds to TRBD1 (5 bases). In germline, CDR1 is SGDLS, CDR2 YYNGEE. Trimming pared 0 bases from V and 2 bases from J, leaving 11 bases between. This CDR3 contains 15 residues. The CDR3: CASSVEGQANTEAFF. As DNA, the CDR3 is TGTGCCAGCAGCGTAGAGGGGCAGGCCAACACTGAAGCTTTCTTT. The full variable domain, completed using reference TRBV9 and TRBJ1-1, is DSGVTQTPKHLITATGQRVTLRCSPRSGDLSVYWYQQSLDQGLQFLIQYYNGEERAKGNILERFSAQQFPDLHSELNLSSLELGDSALYFCASSVEGQANTEAFFGQGTRLTVV.

This chain joins TRBV7-2 and TRBJ1-2; the match to TRBD1 covers 10 bases. CDR3 size: 15 residues. Looked up from germline, CDR1 is SGHTA and CDR2 is FQGNSA. With V trimmed by 5 bases and J by 5 bases, 8 bases remained unmatched. DNA of the CDR3: TGTGCCAGCAGCCCAGACAGGGGGCGGGTGTATGGCTACACCTTC. Protein: CASSPDRGRVYGYTF.

This rearrangement joins TRBV5-1 to TRBJ2-5; TRBD2 matches 9 bases. V was pared by 5 bases and J by 1 base, with 9 bases of the junction left unmatched. The CDR3 loop spans 16 amino acids. Per germline, CDR1 SGHRS and CDR2 YFSETQ. The chain's CDR3 is CASSVLAGSFQETQYF. The CDR3, as DNA: TGCGCCAGCAGTGTCCTAGCGGGATCCTTCCAAGAGACCCAGTACTTC.

CDR3 in amino acids: CASSLSHALISGNTIYF. In DNA form, the CDR3 reads TGTGCCAGCAGCTTATCCCACGCGCTTATATCTGGAAACACCATATATTTT. This chain connects TRBV7-2 to TRBJ1-3; D remains ambiguous. The CDR3 runs to 17 residues. Trimming left V 2 bases short and J 1 base short, with 15 bases between. Germline CDR1 is SGHTA and CDR2 is FQGNSA.

This clone turned up a few times. J is TRBJ2-7 and V is TRBV7-8; TRBD2 aligns across 9 bases. Germline-derived CDR1 and CDR2 are SGHVS and FQNEAQ. V lost 1 base to trimming and J lost 5 bases; unmatched junction nucleotides: 9. This CDR3 region has 16 residues. The CDR3 nucleotides are TGTGCCAGCAGCTTAGTTGGCGGGGGGGGTTTGGACGAGCAGTACTTC. Its protein is CASSLVGGGGLDEQYF.

This chain connects TRBV15 to TRBJ2-1; no definite D call. Germline V gives CDR1 LNHNV, CDR2 YYDKDF (reference sequence). The CDR3 sequence is 15 residues long. V was trimmed by 0 bases and J by 1 base, leaving 7 bases between them. CDR3 amino acids: CATSRETGSYNEQFF. CDR3 DNA sequence: TGTGCCACCAGCAGAGAGACGGGTTCCTACAATGAGCAGTTCTTC.

The chain is built from TRBV20-1 and TRBJ2-1, with no clear D. The V gene's germline CDR1 is DFQATT and CDR2 SNEGSKA (reference sequence). The CDR3 loop spans 10 amino acids. With 6 bases removed from V and 7 bases from J, the gap between germline ends came to 7 bases. The CDR3 DNA sequence: TGCAGTGCACTTGCGAATGAGCAGTTCTTC. Translating gives CSALANEQFF.